This T cell receptor beta chain was sequenced in a study of blood T cell repertoires in COVID-19 (dated by TCRdb to the early 2020s). As for the study more broadly: Collaborator samples came from the United States, Italy and Spain and covered acute and convalescent phases of COVID-19. The material from the prospective study consisted of cDNA or gDNA derived from T cells, B-cell-depleted T cells, or PBMCs. Deeply sampled blood TCRbeta repertoires from subjects exposed to, actively infected with, or recovered from COVID-19 were included in the dataset. The repertoires were released in a freely available public database intended as a resource for research on the immune response to SARS-CoV-2. Samples were obtained from the ongoing ImmuneRACE study (first 160 participants) and from about 1,300 subjects provided by 6 global collaborators. Sample metadata almost always included a de-identified subject ID, COVID-19 status, age in years and sex. Where available, HLA class I and class II types were taken from metadata supplied by the sample provider and were not determined by assay-based typing.

The immunoSEQ Assay, a bias-controlled multiplex PCR, was used to amplify TCRbeta CDR3 regions from genomic DNA. The published analysis was carried out like this. Nucleated cell counts per sample were estimated from amplification of reference gene primers within the assay. To quantify the absolute abundance of each unique TCRbeta CDR3 rearrangement, sequence reads were collapsed and filtered. Productive Simpson clonality was computed per sample as the square root of Simpson's diversity index over productive rearrangements. TCRdb limited this immuneACCESS table to in-frame rearrangements with V and J called. A share of clones is missing; checked studies link under half to unresolved V genes, and the rest is unexplained. That table supplies the V and J calls and clone size; D and trimming were determined from the DNA. The sample contains some 87,000 clones, 84% of them found a single time. 24% of the sample comes from the top ten.

Study-wide findings and limitations: The amount of clinical and demographic metadata varied by source and participant and was provided uncurated.

V is pruned by 2 bases and J by 5 bases, leaving 4 bases of the junction without a gene match. Reading from cysteine to phenylalanine, the CDR3 counts 15 amino acids. Left in the record is the CDR3 DNA by itself, 45 bases read in frame from the first base. In the germline V gene, CDR1 corresponds to SGHRS and CDR2 to YFSETQ. With respect to this clone: It lacks a known antigen. The sample holds no much larger clone one base away, and base qualities are not on file.

Whole blood was collected in K2EDTA tubes by collaborating institutions according to the institutions' own protocols. For TCRbeta analysis, collaborators shipped samples in one of three forms: frozen whole blood, isolated PBMCs, or DNA extracted from either of those sample types. The chain is encoded by TRBV5-1 joined to TRBJ2-2, with TRBD2 identical over 9 junction bases. The sequencing input was peripheral blood. The receptor was isolated from a human donor in a cohort sampled during active COVID-19. The encoded CDR3 is CASSFTLAGTGELFF. The DNA is as follows: TGCGCCAGCAGCTTTACGCTAGCGGGAACCGGGGAGCTGTTTTTT.